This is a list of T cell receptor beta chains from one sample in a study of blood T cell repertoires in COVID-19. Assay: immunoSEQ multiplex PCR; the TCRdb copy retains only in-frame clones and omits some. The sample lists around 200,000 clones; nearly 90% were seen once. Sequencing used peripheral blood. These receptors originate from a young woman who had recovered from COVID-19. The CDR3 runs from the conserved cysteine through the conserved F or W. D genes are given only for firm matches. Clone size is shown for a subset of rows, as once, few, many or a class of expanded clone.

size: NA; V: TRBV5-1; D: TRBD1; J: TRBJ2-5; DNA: TGCGCCAGCAGCGGAACCGGGACAGGGGTAACGACGGACGAGACCCAGTACTTC; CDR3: CASSGTGTGVTTDETQYF
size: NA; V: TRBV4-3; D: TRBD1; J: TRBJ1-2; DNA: TGCGCCAGCAGCCCCGGGACAGGGGACTATGGCTACACCTTC; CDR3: CASSPGTGDYGYTF
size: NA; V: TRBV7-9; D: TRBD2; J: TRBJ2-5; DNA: TGTGCCAGCAGCTTAGGGTTTAAGCTTTCTAGCGGCCAAGAGACCCAGTACTTC; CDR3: CASSLGFKLSSGQETQYF
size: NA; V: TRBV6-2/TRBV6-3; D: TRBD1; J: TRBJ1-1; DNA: TGTGCCAGCAGTCGTCAATTTGGGAGACAGCAGGGGGTTCGTATGAACACTGAAGCTTTCTTT; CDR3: CASSRQFGRQQGVRMNTEAFF
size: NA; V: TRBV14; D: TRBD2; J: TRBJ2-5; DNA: TGTGCCAGCAGCCGGGGACTAGCGGCGATGCAAGAGACCCAGTACTTC; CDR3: CASSRGLAAMQETQYF
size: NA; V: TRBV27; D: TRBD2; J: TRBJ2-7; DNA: TGTGCCAGCAGCATGACCGGGACTAGCGTCTACGAGCAGTACTTC; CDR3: CASSMTGTSVYEQYF
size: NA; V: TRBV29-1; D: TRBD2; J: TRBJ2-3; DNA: TGCAGCGGTGTTATAGCGGGAGGGCCAACAGATACGCAGTATTTT; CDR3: CSGVIAGGPTDTQYF
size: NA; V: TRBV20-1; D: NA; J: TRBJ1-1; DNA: TGCAGTGCTAGTCAGGTGGCCAACACTGAAGCTTTCTTT; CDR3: CSASQVANTEAFF
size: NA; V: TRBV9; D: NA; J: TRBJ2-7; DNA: TGTGCCAGCAGCGTTCATAGCTCCTACGAGCAGTACTTC; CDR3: CASSVHSSYEQYF
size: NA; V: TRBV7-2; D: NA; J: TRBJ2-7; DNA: TGTGCCAGCAGCCAACCCCCCTTCGGCGAGCAGTACTTC; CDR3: CASSQPPFGEQYF
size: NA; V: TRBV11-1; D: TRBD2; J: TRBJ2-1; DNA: TGTGCCAGCAGCTTATTGCTAGCGGGGGTTAATGAGCAGTTCTTC; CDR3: CASSLLLAGVNEQFF
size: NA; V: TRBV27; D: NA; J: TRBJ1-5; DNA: TGTGCCAGCAGTTTCAGTCCCAATCAGCCCCAGCATTTT; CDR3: CASSFSPNQPQHF
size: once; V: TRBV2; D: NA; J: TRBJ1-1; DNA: TGTGCCAGCAGCACGAGCCAGAACACTGAAGCTTTCTTT; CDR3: CASSTSQNTEAFF
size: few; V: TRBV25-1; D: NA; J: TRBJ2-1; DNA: TGTGCCAGCACCACAATCTCCTACAATGAGCAGTTCTTC; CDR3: CASTTISYNEQFF
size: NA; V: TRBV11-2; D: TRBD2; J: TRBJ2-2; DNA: TGTGCCAGCAGCTTACAAGGAGCGGGAGCGGTCGGGGAGCTGTTTTTT; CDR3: CASSLQGAGAVGELFF
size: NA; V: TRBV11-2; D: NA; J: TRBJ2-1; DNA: TGTGCCAGCAGCTTAGTCCCTAGTCCCGACGAGCAGTTCTTC; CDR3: CASSLVPSPDEQFF
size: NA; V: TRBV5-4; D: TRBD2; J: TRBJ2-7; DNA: TGTGCCATGGAGGGGAGGGTATCCTACGAGCAGTACTTC; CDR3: CAMEGRVSYEQYF
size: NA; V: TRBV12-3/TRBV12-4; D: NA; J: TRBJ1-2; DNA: TGTGCCAGCAGTTTTGGAGTTGGCTACACCTTC; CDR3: CASSFGVGYTF
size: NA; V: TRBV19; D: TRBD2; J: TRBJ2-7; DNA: TGTGCCAGTAGTACGGGACTAGCGGGCTACGAGCAGTACTTC; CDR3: CASSTGLAGYEQYF
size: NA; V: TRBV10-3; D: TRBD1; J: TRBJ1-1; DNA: TGTGCCATCAGTGAGCAAGGACAGGTTCTCACTGAAGCTTTCTTT; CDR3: CAISEQGQVLTEAFF
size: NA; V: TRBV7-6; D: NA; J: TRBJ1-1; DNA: TGTGCCAGCAGCCTCCACGCCCTAGGTAGGCCAATGAACACTGAAGCTTTCTTT; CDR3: CASSLHALGRPMNTEAFF
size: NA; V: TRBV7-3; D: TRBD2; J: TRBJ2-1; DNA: TGTGCCAGCAGCTCGGGAGGGGAGCCAGGCGGTGAGCAGTTCTTC; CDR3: CASSSGGEPGGEQFF
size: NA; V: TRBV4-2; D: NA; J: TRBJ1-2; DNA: TGTGCCAGCAGCCACACCTCGGGGAGGGAAGGAAGGTATGGCTACACCTTC; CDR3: CASSHTSGREGRYGYTF
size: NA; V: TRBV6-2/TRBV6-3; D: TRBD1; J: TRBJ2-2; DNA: TGTGCCAGCAGTTACCCTGGGACAGGGGGACGGGAAGCGAACACCGGGGAGCTGTTTTTT; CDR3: CASSYPGTGGREANTGELFF
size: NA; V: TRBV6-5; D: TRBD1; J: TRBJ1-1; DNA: TGTGCCAGCACGAGACAGGGGGTATTTGGAGCTTTCTTT; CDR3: CASTRQGVFGAFF
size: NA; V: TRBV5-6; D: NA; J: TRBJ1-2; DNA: TGTGCCAGCAGCTTCGGGGAGAACTATGGCTACACCTTC; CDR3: CASSFGENYGYTF
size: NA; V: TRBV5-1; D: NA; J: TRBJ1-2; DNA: TGCGCCAGCAGCTTGGACAATGGCTACACCTTC; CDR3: CASSLDNGYTF
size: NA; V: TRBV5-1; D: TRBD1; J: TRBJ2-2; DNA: TGCGCCAGCAGCTTGGGTGGGACAGGGATCACCGGGGAGCTGTTTTTT; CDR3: CASSLGGTGITGELFF
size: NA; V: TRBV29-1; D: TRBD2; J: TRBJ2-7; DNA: TGCAGCGTTTCTTGGACTAGCGGGGTCTACGAGCAGTACTTC; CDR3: CSVSWTSGVYEQYF
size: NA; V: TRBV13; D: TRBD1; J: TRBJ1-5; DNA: TGTGCCAGCAGCTCCCGGACAGGAAGCCTTAGCAATCAGCCCCAGCATTTT; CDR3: CASSSRTGSLSNQPQHF
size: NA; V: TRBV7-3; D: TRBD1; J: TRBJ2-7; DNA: TGTGCCAGCAGCTTAATGCCAGGGGACAGCTACGAGCAGTACTTC; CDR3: CASSLMPGDSYEQYF
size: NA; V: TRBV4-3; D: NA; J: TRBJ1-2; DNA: TGCGCCAGCAGCCAAGAAGTGGGGCCGCAGGACTATGGCTACACCTTC; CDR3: CASSQEVGPQDYGYTF
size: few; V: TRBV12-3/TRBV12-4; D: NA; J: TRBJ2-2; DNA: TGTGCCAGCACTTTGAAGAGCACCGGGGAGCTGTTTTTT; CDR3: CASTLKSTGELFF
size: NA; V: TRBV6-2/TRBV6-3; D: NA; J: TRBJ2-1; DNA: TGTGCCAGCAGCCCCATTGACTACCGGAGTTCCTACAATGAGCAGTTCTTC; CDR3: CASSPIDYRSSYNEQFF